Each of the 23 T cell receptor beta chains below was sequenced from the same sample in a study of regulatory and conventional T cells in breast cancer. From the PCR reads, TCRdb called clonotypes with MiXCR, one entry per CDR3 protein. The profile shows over 15,000 distinct CDR3 sequences, approximately 29% of them singletons. Sample: conventional T cells from blood. These receptors all stem from a female donor in good health.

By frequency in the sample, this clonotype is medium-sized (0.01 to 0.1%). The J gene is TRBJ2-1, the V gene TRBV6-5; D call uncertain. The CDR3 consists of 16 residues. The V gene lost 2 bases and the J gene lost 2 bases, with 13 bases spanning the gap. The germline V gene has CDR1 MNHEY and CDR2 SVGAGI. The CDR3: CASSYLPASTYNEQFF. CDR3 sequence (DNA): TGTGCCAGCAGTTACCTTCCAGCGTCGACCTACAATGAGCAGTTCTTC.

Worth noting for this clonotype: A much larger clone is a single base away; this may be a read error. The chain recombines TRBV7-9 with TRBJ2-1, with D maybe TRBD2 (5 bases). Germline V gene lookup returns CDR1 SEHNR and CDR2 FQNEAQ (reference sequence). The CDR3 has 13 amino acids. The CDR3 here is CAGSLVGRDEQFF. As DNA, the CDR3 is TGTGCCGGCAGCTTAGTAGGGCGGGATGAGCAGTTCTTC.

By frequency in the sample, this clonotype is medium-sized. This chain joins TRBV18 and TRBJ1-5; TRBD1 agrees at 10 bases. With V trimmed by 3 bases and J by 4 bases, 3 bases remained unmatched. The CDR3 sequence is 15 residues long. Per germline, CDR1 KGHSH and CDR2 LQKENI. CDR3 sequence reads: CASSPGTGVNQPQHF. CDR3 in DNA: TGTGCCAGCTCACCCGGGACAGGGGTGAATCAGCCCCAGCATTTT.

The gene calls are TRBV7-9 and TRBJ2-2, with D unclear. Trimming removed 2 bases at V and 1 base at J, with 8 bases between. This CDR3 is built from 15 residues. The germline CDR1 and CDR2 sequences are SEHNR and FQNEAQ (reference sequence). The CDR3 DNA sequence: TGTGCCAGCAGCTTAAAAGACGAGAACACCGGGGAGCTGTTTTTT. Translation: CASSLKDENTGELFF.

Worth noting for this clonotype: The conserved final phenylalanine or tryptophan is absent from the CDR3, which likely points to a read error. The CDR3: CASSPRGVGSQYS. The CDR3 DNA sequence: TGCGCCAGCAGCCCCCGAGGGGTCGGCTCGCAGTATTCT. J is TRBJ2-3 and V is TRBV4-1; D may be TRBD1 or TRBD2 (5 bases each). This CDR3 is 13 amino acids long. Deletions cut 4 bases from V and 10 bases from J, with 15 bases between. Germline V gives CDR1 MGHRA, CDR2 YSYEKL.

In its sample, this clonotype was seen a few times. The rearrangement uses TRBV18 and TRBJ2-5; no reliable D call. This CDR3 contains 19 residues. Per germline, CDR1 KGHSH and CDR2 LQKENI. Trimming removed 3 bases at V and 0 bases at J, with 23 bases between. CDR3 loop: CASSPATGLLELYQETQYF. In nucleotides, the CDR3 is TGTGCCAGCTCACCTGCTACCGGGCTCCTGGAGCTTTACCAAGAGACCCAGTACTTC.

This clonotype is classed as medium-sized. V is TRBV9 and J is TRBJ2-4; 9 bases map to TRBD2. V was clipped by 0 bases and J by 5 bases; unmatched bases: 0. The V gene's germline CDR1 is SGDLS and CDR2 YYNGEE. The CDR3 is 14 residues long. The CDR3 sequence is CASSVGLAENIQYF. CDR3 nucleotides: TGTGCCAGCAGCGTAGGACTAGCGGAAAACATTCAGTACTTC.

The V gene is TRBV20-1, the J gene TRBJ1-5; D not certain. CDR1 DFQATT and CDR2 SNEGSKA come from the germline V gene (reference sequence). Trimming removed 3 bases from V and 8 bases from J, with 17 bases in between. This CDR3 comprises 14 residues. CDR3 nucleotides: TGCAGTGCTAGGAGGAACGCTCTGCTCGAGCCCCAGCATTTT. It specifies CSARRNALLEPQHF.

V is TRBV7-6 and J is TRBJ2-7; D might be TRBD1 (6 bases). Germline lookup yields CDR1 SGHVS and CDR2 FNYEAQ. The CDR3 is 17 residues long. V was pared by 5 bases and J by 3 bases, with 23 bases between. The CDR3 protein is CASSPISARGNFYEQYF. As DNA, the CDR3 is TGTGCCAGCAGCCCCATTTCGGCCAGGGGTAATTTCTACGAGCAGTACTTC.

V is TRBV2 and J is TRBJ2-1, with D hard to call. The CDR3 is made up of 11 amino acids. Germline CDR1 and CDR2: SNHLY and FYNNEI. V was pared by 0 bases and J by 10 bases, with 4 bases between. The CDR3 loop is CASSEAREQFF. As DNA, the CDR3 is TGTGCCAGCAGTGAAGCGAGGGAGCAGTTCTTC.

The chain combines TRBV6-5 with TRBJ1-5; D gene unclear. V dropped 0 bases and J dropped 4 bases, with 10 bases sitting between them. Germline CDR1 MNHEY, CDR2 SVGAGI. The CDR3 sequence is 15 residues long. CDR3 coding DNA: TGTGCCAGCAGTTACTCGAGCGGAGCTAATCAGCCCCAGCATTTT. It specifies CASSYSSGANQPQHF.

The chain recombines TRBV20-1 with TRBJ1-2, with 7 bases fitting TRBD1. This CDR3 region has 12 residues. V was clipped by 3 bases and J by 9 bases; unmatched bases: 7. CDR1 is DFQATT, CDR2 SNEGSKA, per germline (reference sequence). The CDR3 protein is CSASSGGESYTF. CDR3 in DNA: TGCAGTGCTAGTTCAGGGGGAGAAAGCTACACCTTC.

V is TRBV6-2 or TRBV6-3 and J is TRBJ1-1; no clear D. The CDR3 is 14 amino acids. Trimming took off 6 bases at V and 5 bases at J, with 16 bases between the two ends. The germline V gene has CDR1 MNHEY and CDR2 SVGEGT. CDR3 nucleotide sequence: TGTGCCAGCAGCCCCACGGGAGGGAGGACTGAAGCTTTCTTT. Protein sequence: CASSPTGGRTEAFF.

The rearrangement uses TRBV12-3 or TRBV12-4 and TRBJ1-2; 10 bases map to TRBD1. The CDR3 is 16 amino acids. Trimming at V came to 1 base and at J to 7 bases, leaving 9 bases not matched to a gene. CDR3 residues: CASSLGGQGNYGGYTF. The CDR3 DNA reads TGTGCCAGCAGTTTAGGGGGACAGGGGAATTATGGTGGCTACACCTTC.

This clonotype was recorded a few times. The chain links TRBV4-1 to TRBJ2-7; TRBD1 might be the D (5 bases). The germline V gene has CDR1 MGHRA and CDR2 YSYEKL. Trimming stripped 0 bases from V and 3 bases from J, with 18 bases between. The CDR3 loop spans 17 amino acids. CDR3 DNA sequence: TGCGCCAGCAGCCAAGATTCTTACCTCGGACAAGACTACGAGCAGTACTTC. Its translation: CASSQDSYLGQDYEQYF.

This clonotype has a handful of counts. Germline and junction disagree at one end, which may indicate a read error. The chain uses TRBV20-1 and TRBJ2-2, with D tentatively TRBD1 or TRBD2 (6 bases each). CDR1 is DFQATT, CDR2 SNEGSKA, per germline (reference sequence). The CDR3 is 14 amino acids. The CDR3 region is CSVRDPGAGGELFF. The CDR3 coding sequence is TGCAGTGTTAGAGATCCGGGGGCAGGCGGGGAGCTGTTTTTT.

This clonotype has just a few counts. The V call is TRBV6-5, the J call TRBJ1-2; a possible D gene is TRBD1 (6 bases). Trimming removed 6 bases from V and 5 bases from J, with 16 bases in between. CDR1 and CDR2 (germline): MNHEY, SVGAGI. This CDR3 comprises 14 residues. In DNA, the CDR3 is TGTGCCAGCAGAACCCCGGGGGGCTCTTATGGCTACACCTTC. Translating gives CASRTPGGSYGYTF.

By its share, this clonotype is medium-sized. The chain recombines TRBV28 with TRBJ2-1; tentative D call: TRBD2 (5 bases). V lost 10 bases, J lost 4 bases, and 23 bases lay in between. The CDR3 runs 16 residues. Germline values: CDR1 MDHEN, CDR2 SYDVKM. The CDR3 region has the DNA TGTGCCATCTCGGACGGAAGCAGGACTCCTTACAATGAGCAGTTCTTC. Amino acids: CAISDGSRTPYNEQFF.

The genes are TRBV12-3 or TRBV12-4 and TRBJ2-7, with 9 bases fitting TRBD2. The CDR3 totals 15 residues. The J segment lost 6 bases and the V segment lost 3 bases, leaving 9 bases of the junction unmatched. This CDR3 is CASSFAGGRASEQYF. The CDR3, as DNA: TGTGCCAGCAGTTTCGCTGGCGGGAGGGCCTCCGAGCAGTACTTC.

The rearrangement uses TRBV7-3 and TRBJ2-2; D remains ambiguous. This CDR3 has 18 amino acids. V was trimmed by 0 bases and J by 6 bases, leaving 20 bases between them. The germline gives CDR1 SGHTA, CDR2 FQGTGA. In DNA, the CDR3 is TGTGCCAGCAGCTTAACAGGCGGAAACAAGGGCATCGCCGGGGAGCTGTTTTTT. Its translation is CASSLTGGNKGIAGELFF.

The V gene is TRBV3-1, the J gene TRBJ2-7, with 10 nucleotides matching TRBD2. Germline CDR1 LGHDT, CDR2 YNNKEL (reference sequence). Losses at the gene ends were 1 base for V and 4 bases for J; bases not matched to a gene: 4. The CDR3 is made up of 15 amino acids. The CDR3 DNA reads as TGTGCCAGCAGCCAAGGAGCGGGAGGGATATACGAGCAGTACTTC. Translated: CASSQGAGGIYEQYF.

The chain recombines TRBV7-2 with TRBJ2-3; D is possibly TRBD2 (6 bases). The V end was cut by 2 bases, the J end by 7 bases, with 19 bases between. CDR3 length equals 16 residues. Germline V gives CDR1 SGHTA, CDR2 FQGNSA. CDR3 sequence: CASSLNAPGGENTQYF. The CDR3 region has the DNA TGTGCCAGCAGCTTAAACGCCCCGGGCGGGGAAAATACGCAGTATTTT.

By share, this clonotype counts as medium-sized. For the CDR3, the DNA is TGTGCCAGCAGCCCAGGGGGCGATACGCAGTATTTT. As protein: CASSPGGDTQYF. The J gene is TRBJ2-3, the V gene TRBV7-2; 8 bases map to TRBD1. Germline CDR1 SGHTA, CDR2 FQGNSA. Trimming at V came to 5 bases and at J to 6 bases, leaving 1 base not matched to a gene. The CDR3 extends over 12 amino acids.